These 8 T cell receptor beta chains share one sample of origin, sequenced in a study of T cell responses to AZD1222 COVID-19 vaccine. Using immunoSEQ multiplex PCR, the repertoire was profiled, and TCRdb retains in-frame clones only, with some absent. The sample includes approximately 180,000 clones, 88% of them seen just once. The sample in question was peripheral blood, obtained 28 days after the second AZD1222 dose. These receptors originate from an adult who received the AZD1222 COVID-19 vaccine.

Only a few counts were recorded for this clone. This sample also contains other DNA sequences that code for the same CDR3. V gene TRBV28 combines with J gene TRBJ1-4; D unresolved. Per germline, CDR1 MDHEN and CDR2 SYDVKM. Deletions cut 1 base from V and 8 bases from J, with 5 bases between. The CDR3 sequence is 12 residues long. The CDR3: CASSLLGEKLFF. CDR3 nucleotide sequence: TGTGCCAGCAGTTTATTGGGGGAAAAACTGTTTTTT.

This clone was recorded once. This chain links TRBV9 with TRBJ1-2; D is unclear. V shed 4 bases and J shed 2 bases, with 15 bases lying between them. Germline lookup yields CDR1 SGDLS and CDR2 YYNGEE. The CDR3 runs 15 residues. CDR3 residues: CASSPSGNLNYGYTF. As DNA, the CDR3 is TGTGCCAGCAGCCCCAGCGGGAATTTAAACTATGGCTACACCTTC.

This chain uses TRBV4-3 with TRBJ2-3; 10 bases agree with TRBD1. Germline CDR1 reads LGHNA; CDR2 reads YSLEER. After removal of 1 base from V and 5 bases from J, the junction contained 3 bases not matched to a gene. The CDR3 extends over 15 amino acids. CDR3 sequence reads: CASSQGQGAGDTQYF. The CDR3 DNA is TGCGCCAGCAGCCAAGGACAGGGGGCAGGAGATACGCAGTATTTT.

A few counts support this clone. The chain uses TRBV28 and TRBJ1-5; 7 bases agree with TRBD1. The J segment lost 0 bases and the V segment lost 5 bases, leaving 16 bases of the junction unmatched. The CDR3 has 19 amino acids. CDR1 and CDR2 (germline): MDHEN, SYDVKM. CDR3 protein: CASSLPRGVGGLSNQPQHF. The CDR3 nucleotides are TGTGCCAGCAGTCTCCCCAGGGGTGTAGGGGGCCTTAGCAATCAGCCCCAGCATTTT.

This chain joins TRBV5-8 and TRBJ2-5, with TRBD1 matching over 9 bases. The germline V gene has CDR1 SGHTS and CDR2 YDEGEE. The CDR3 length is 16 residues. V gave up 4 bases and J gave up 4 bases; unmatched junction bases: 11. The CDR3 loop is CASSGGLTGGAETQYF. In DNA, the CDR3 is TGTGCCAGCAGCGGCGGCCTAACAGGGGGCGCAGAGACCCAGTACTTC.

This clone was counted between two and nine times. At the DNA level, this CDR3 is encoded by other sequences in the same sample as well. The chain is built from TRBV5-4 and TRBJ2-1; tentatively, D is TRBD1 (5 bases). The CDR3 totals 14 residues. Per germline, CDR1 SGHNT and CDR2 YYREEE (reference sequence). V lost 2 bases to trimming and J lost 1 base, with 7 bases between them. CDR3: CASSLRGSYNEQFF. CDR3 in DNA: TGTGCCAGCAGCTTAAGGGGTTCCTACAATGAGCAGTTCTTC.

The chain employs TRBV19 and TRBJ1-2; the D is unclear. CDR1 and CDR2 (germline): LNHDA, SQIVND (reference sequence). The length of the CDR3 is 12 residues. V was trimmed by 5 bases and J by 8 bases, leaving 12 bases between them. The CDR3 region is CASSLGTGGYTF. The CDR3 coding sequence is TGTGCCAGTAGTCTCGGTACCGGGGGCTACACCTTC.

The chain couples TRBV20-1 to TRBJ1-1; D is undetermined. The germline V gene encodes CDR1 DFQATT and CDR2 SNEGSKA (reference sequence). The length of the CDR3 is 11 residues. The V end was cut by 3 bases, the J end by 1 base, with 3 bases between. CDR3 DNA sequence: TGCAGTGCTAGCAAGAACACTGAAGCTTTCTTT. It is translated as CSASKNTEAFF.